This TCR beta chain was recorded in a study of T cells in Graves' hyperthyroidism and ophthalmopathy. Trimming left V 3 bases short and J 4 bases short, with 11 bases between. The CDR3 length is 14 residues. In germline, CDR1 is KGHDR, CDR2 SFDVKD. This clonotype was counted ten times or more. The investigators amplified TCR beta CDR3 regions from RNA transcripts. An initial round of RT-PCR targeting the TCR CDR3 relied on the HTBI primer set. MiXCR was run by TCRdb on the multiplex PCR reads, yielding one entry per CDR3 protein. The repertoire holds 300,000 to 400,000 distinct CDR3 sequences, roughly 14% seen once, with 9.5% to 11% in the top ten. Those with hyperthyroidism were 18 to 65 years old, newly diagnosed, and ill for under 2 months. Patients were excluded because of uncontrolled infection, other autoimmune disease, pregnancy or lactation.

This sequence originates from an older woman with Graves' hyperthyroidism. The V and J genes are TRBV24-1 and TRBJ2-5, with D possibly being TRBD2 (7 bases). Sample: blood. The CDR3 sequence: CATSDNRGAETQYF. The CDR3 DNA is TGTGCCACCAGTGATAATCGGGGGGCAGAGACCCAGTACTTC.